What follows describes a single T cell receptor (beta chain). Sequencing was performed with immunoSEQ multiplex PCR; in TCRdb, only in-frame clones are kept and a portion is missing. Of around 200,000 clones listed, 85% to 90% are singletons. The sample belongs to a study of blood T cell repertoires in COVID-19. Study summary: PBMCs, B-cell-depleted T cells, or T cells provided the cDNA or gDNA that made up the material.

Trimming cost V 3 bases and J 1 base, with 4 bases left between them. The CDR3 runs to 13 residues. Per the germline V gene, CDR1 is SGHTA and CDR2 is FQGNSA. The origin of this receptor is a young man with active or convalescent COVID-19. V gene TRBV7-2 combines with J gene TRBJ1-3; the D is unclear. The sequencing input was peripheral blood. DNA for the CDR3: TGTGCCAGCAGCTTCCGGTCTGGAAACACCATATATTTT. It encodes CASSFRSGNTIYF.